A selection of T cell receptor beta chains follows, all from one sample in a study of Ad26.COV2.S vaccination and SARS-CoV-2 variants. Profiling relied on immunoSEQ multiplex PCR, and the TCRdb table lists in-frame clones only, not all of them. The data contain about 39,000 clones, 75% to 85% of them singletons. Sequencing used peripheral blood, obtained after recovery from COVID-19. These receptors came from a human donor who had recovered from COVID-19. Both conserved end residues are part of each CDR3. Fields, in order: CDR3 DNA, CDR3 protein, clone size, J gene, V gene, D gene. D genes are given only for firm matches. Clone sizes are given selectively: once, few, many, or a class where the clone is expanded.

TGTGCCAGCAGTTTACGGCAGGGGGCCTACGAGCAGTACTTC | CASSLRQGAYEQYF | - | TRBJ2-7 | TRBV27 | TRBD1
TGCAGCGTGTCCCCGAGATTGAACTATGGCTACACCTTC | CSVSPRLNYGYTF | - | TRBJ1-2 | TRBV29-1 | -
TGCGCCAGCAGCTTGGATCCGGGGGCAGGCACTGAAGCTTTCTTT | CASSLDPGAGTEAFF | - | TRBJ1-1 | TRBV5-1 | -
TGTGCCAGCAGCGTCAGGGGGGAGACCCAGTACTTC | CASSVRGETQYF | - | TRBJ2-5 | TRBV9 | TRBD1
TGTGCCAGCAGTGTCCAGACCGGGGAGCTGTTTTTT | CASSVQTGELFF | - | TRBJ2-2 | TRBV25-1 | -
TGTGCCAGCAGCCCTGACGTCAGGGGGACGGGTGAAAAACTGTTTTTT | CASSPDVRGTGEKLFF | - | TRBJ1-4 | TRBV3-1/TRBV3-2 | TRBD1
TGCGCCAGCAGCCAAGGATGGGGACAGGGGGCTAATTCACCCCTCCACTTT | CASSQGWGQGANSPLHF | - | TRBJ1-6 | TRBV4-1 | TRBD1
TGTGCCAGCAGTTCGGGTCTGCAAGAGACCCAGTACTTC | CASSSGLQETQYF | - | TRBJ2-5 | TRBV27 | -
TGTGCCAGCAGTTTTAGCGGGGGTAGGGGGGCACACACCGGGGAGCTGTTTTTT | CASSFSGGRGAHTGELFF | once | TRBJ2-2 | TRBV27 | TRBD2
TGTGCCAGCTCAGCTACATCCGGGACGGATGACTCTGGGGCCAACGTCCTGACTTTC | CASSATSGTDDSGANVLTF | - | TRBJ2-6 | TRBV18 | -
TGTGCCAGCAAGAATACAGGGGAAGACTATGGCTACACCTTC | CASKNTGEDYGYTF | - | TRBJ1-2 | TRBV6-5 | TRBD1
TGTGCTAGTGGCGCTCCCCCCGGGACAGGGATTACGAACACCGGGGAGCTGTTTTTT | CASGAPPGTGITNTGELFF | once | TRBJ2-2 | TRBV12-5 | TRBD1
TGTGCCAGCAGAACCGGGGGCAATCAGCCCCAGCATTTT | CASRTGGNQPQHF | few | TRBJ1-5 | TRBV27 | -
TGTGCCAGCAGCCAAGATCTTGGTAGCTCAGATACGCAGTATTTT | CASSQDLGSSDTQYF | - | TRBJ2-3 | TRBV4-2 | -
TGTGCCAGTAGTCGCCCAGGGTTCTCTGGGGCCAACGTCCTGACTTTC | CASSRPGFSGANVLTF | few | TRBJ2-6 | TRBV19 | -
TGCGCCACCTTACGAGGTGTAAATTCACCCCTCCACTTT | CATLRGVNSPLHF | - | TRBJ1-6 | TRBV10-2 | -
TGTGCCAGCAGTGAAGGTATAGCGGGATGGTACGAGCAGTACTTC | CASSEGIAGWYEQYF | - | TRBJ2-7 | TRBV6-1 | TRBD2
TGTGCCAGCAGCCAAGATCCGGGCTTGGGCGAGCAGTACTTC | CASSQDPGLGEQYF | - | TRBJ2-7 | TRBV4-2 | -